Included here is one TCR beta chain sequence, with context. This entry belongs to a study of control samples from healthy donors and cancer patients. Produced via immunoSEQ multiplex PCR; TCRdb's table is partial and in-frame only. This table holds 140,000 or so clones, about nine tenths found once. Looked up from germline, CDR1 is GTSNPN and CDR2 is SVGIG (reference sequence). V lost 2 bases to trimming and J lost 3 bases; unmatched junction nucleotides: 3. The CDR3 totals 14 residues. This clonotype was sampled from a young man in good health. The chain combines TRBV30 with TRBJ2-3, with 9 bases fitting TRBD2. Sequenced input: blood. The CDR3 DNA is TGTGCCTGGAGTCGGGCGGGGGGGACAGATACGCAGTATTTT. Translation gives CAWSRAGGTDTQYF.